This TCR beta chain is from a study of blood T cell repertoires in COVID-19 (TCRdb year 2020). Context from the whole study: Samples from collaborators originated in the United States, Italy and Spain and spanned both the acute and convalescent phases of COVID-19. Sample metadata almost always included a de-identified subject ID, COVID-19 status, age in years and sex. Deeply sampled blood TCRbeta repertoires from subjects exposed to, actively infected with, or recovered from COVID-19 were included in the dataset. Where available, HLA class I and class II types were obtained from metadata supplied by the sample provider rather than from assay-based typing. The material from the prospective study consisted of cDNA or gDNA derived from T cells, B-cell-depleted T cells, or PBMCs. The repertoires were released in a freely available public database intended as a resource for research on the immune response to SARS-CoV-2. The samples were drawn from the first 160 participants of the ongoing ImmuneRACE study and from over a thousand subjects provided by 6 global collaborators. Paper-wide results and their limitations: How much clinical and demographic metadata was included differed by source and by participant, and the metadata was provided uncurated.

TCRbeta CDR3 regions were amplified from genomic DNA using the immunoSEQ Assay, a bias-controlled multiplex PCR. For the original study's pipeline: The number of nucleated cells in each sample was estimated by amplification of reference gene primers within the assay. To quantify the absolute abundance of each unique TCRbeta CDR3 rearrangement, sequence reads were collapsed and filtered. For each sample, productive Simpson clonality was calculated as the square root of Simpson's diversity index across productive rearrangements. The immuneACCESS repertoire file appears here via TCRdb, limited to in-frame rearrangements. These files lack a portion of the clones; in checked studies, under half of the deficit traces to unresolved V genes, and the cause of the others is not known. The V and J calls and clone size come from that table; D and trimming were worked out from the DNA. Here the sample has more than 300,000 clones; 85% to 90% occur a single time. The ten largest clones capture 0.9% to 1.5% of the sample.

CDR1 and CDR2, per the germline V gene (reference sequence), are GTSNPN and SVGIG. V is cut back by 3 bases and J by 6 bases, with 16 bases in the junction unmatched. CDR3 length: 17 amino acids, cysteine to phenylalanine. The entry retains the CDR3 DNA only, 51 bases that are in frame from base 1. Enrolling through a virtual design, the prospective study's participants ranged in age from roughly 18 to 89 years and lived across some 23 United States geographic areas. To assign participants to cohorts, the prospective study relied on clinical history that participants themselves reported in a screening survey and a study questionnaire. For ImmuneRACE Cohort 3, a participant was defined as recovered based on two consecutive negative NP/OP PCR tests, clearance by a healthcare professional, or resolution of symptoms. In the prospective study, whole blood, serum and a nasopharyngeal or oropharyngeal swab were collected from each participant by mobile phlebotomists. Participants in the prospective study had the option to provide additional blood draws and questionnaires over a 2-month period. Before DNA extraction, prospective study blood samples were shipped either frozen or at room temperature.

A word on this clone: No cognate antigen has been identified for it. Within one base of it there is no much larger clone, and no base qualities were kept.

This clonotype was obtained from a woman under 30 who had recovered from COVID-19. Sequencing was performed on PBMCs or T cells enriched from blood (not recorded which). Recombination linked TRBV30 to TRBJ1-5, and TRBD1 matches 8 of the central bases. The CDR3 region: CAWSPRDYRGRGQPQHF. The DNA sequence reads TGTGCCTGGAGCCCTAGGGATTACAGGGGGAGAGGTCAGCCCCAGCATTTT.